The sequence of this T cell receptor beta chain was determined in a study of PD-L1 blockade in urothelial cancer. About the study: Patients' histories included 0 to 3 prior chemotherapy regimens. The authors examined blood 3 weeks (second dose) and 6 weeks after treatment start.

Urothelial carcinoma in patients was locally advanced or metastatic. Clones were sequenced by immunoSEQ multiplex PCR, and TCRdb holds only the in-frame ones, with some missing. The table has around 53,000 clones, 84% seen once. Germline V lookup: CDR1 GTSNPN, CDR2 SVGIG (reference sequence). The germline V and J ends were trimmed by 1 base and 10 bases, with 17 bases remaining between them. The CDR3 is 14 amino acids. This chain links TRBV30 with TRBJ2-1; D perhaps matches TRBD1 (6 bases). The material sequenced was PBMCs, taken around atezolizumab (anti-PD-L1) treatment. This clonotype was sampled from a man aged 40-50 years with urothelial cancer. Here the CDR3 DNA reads TGTGCCTGGAGTGGGGGACACCTGACCCCCGAGCAGTTCTTC. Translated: CAWSGGHLTPEQFF.